Below, one T cell receptor beta chain is given with its context. Its antigen is currently unknown. TCRdb's table, derived via immunoSEQ multiplex PCR, lists solely in-frame clones and lacks some. In the table there are 75,000 to 95,000 clones, roughly 80% of which are singletons. People whose metastatic non-small-cell lung cancer was chemo-refractory got focal radiation along with CTLA-4 blockade by ipilimumab. The data originate from a study of radiotherapy plus CTLA-4 blockade in lung cancer. Study-level background: Disease control was achieved by over 25% of patients, and objective responses by 18%. Study conclusions and caveats: Early blood T cell clone changes and increased post-radiation serum interferon-beta were reportedly the strongest response predictors. Tumor-origin TCR clones grew in blood after radiotherapy plus ipilimumab.

Trimming removed 2 bases at V and 4 bases at J, with 12 bases between. The CDR3 spans 14 residues. Germline loops: CDR1 SGHRS, CDR2 YFSETQ. This receptor was identified in a human donor with non-small cell lung cancer that progressed on radiotherapy plus ipilimumab. Sequenced material: peripheral blood, taken from a patient treated with radiotherapy plus ipilimumab. The rearrangement uses TRBV5-1 and TRBJ1-1; D remains ambiguous. CDR3 in DNA: TGCGCCAGCAGCTTTGAGGAAGGGTTCACTGAAGCTTTCTTT. Its protein is CASSFEEGFTEAFF. The whole variable domain, filled in from reference TRBV5-1 and TRBJ1-1, reads KAGVTQTPRYLIKTRGQQVTLSCSPISGHRSVSWYQQTPGQGLQFLFEYFSETQRNKGNFPGRFSGRQFSNSRSEMNVSTLELGDSALYLCASSFEEGFTEAFFGQGTRLTVV.